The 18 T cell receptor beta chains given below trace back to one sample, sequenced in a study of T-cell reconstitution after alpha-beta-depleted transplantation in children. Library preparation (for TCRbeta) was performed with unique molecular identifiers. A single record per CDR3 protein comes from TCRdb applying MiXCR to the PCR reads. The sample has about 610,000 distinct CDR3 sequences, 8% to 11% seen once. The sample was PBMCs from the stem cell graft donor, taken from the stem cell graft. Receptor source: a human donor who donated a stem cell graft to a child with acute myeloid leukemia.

The CDR3 spells CSARDPAYSDIEQYF. DNA for the CDR3: TGCAGTGCTAGAGATCCAGCCTATTCCGACATAGAGCAGTACTTC. The chain combines TRBV20-1 with TRBJ2-7; D is ambiguous. This CDR3 region has 15 residues. Trimming took off 0 bases at V and 7 bases at J, with 19 bases between the two ends. Germline CDR1 reads DFQATT; CDR2 reads SNEGSKA (reference sequence).

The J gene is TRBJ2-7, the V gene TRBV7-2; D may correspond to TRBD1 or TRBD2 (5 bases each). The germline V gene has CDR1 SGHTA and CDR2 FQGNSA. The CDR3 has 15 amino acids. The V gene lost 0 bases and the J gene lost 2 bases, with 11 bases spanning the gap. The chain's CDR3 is CASSLAGTETYEQYF. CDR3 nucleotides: TGTGCCAGCAGCTTAGCCGGGACGGAGACCTACGAGCAGTACTTC.

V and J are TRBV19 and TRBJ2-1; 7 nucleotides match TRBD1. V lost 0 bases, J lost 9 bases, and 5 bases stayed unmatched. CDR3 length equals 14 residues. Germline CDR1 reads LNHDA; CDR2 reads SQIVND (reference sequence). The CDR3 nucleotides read TGTGCCAGTAGTATAGAAGACAGGGCCCTTGAGCAGTTCTTC. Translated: CASSIEDRALEQFF.

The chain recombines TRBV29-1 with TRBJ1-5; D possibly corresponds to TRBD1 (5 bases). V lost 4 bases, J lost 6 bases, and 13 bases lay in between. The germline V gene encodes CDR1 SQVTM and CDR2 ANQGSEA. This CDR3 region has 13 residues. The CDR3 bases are TGCAGCGTTGCGGGGCAGGAGGGTCAGCCCCAGCATTTT. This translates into CSVAGQEGQPQHF.

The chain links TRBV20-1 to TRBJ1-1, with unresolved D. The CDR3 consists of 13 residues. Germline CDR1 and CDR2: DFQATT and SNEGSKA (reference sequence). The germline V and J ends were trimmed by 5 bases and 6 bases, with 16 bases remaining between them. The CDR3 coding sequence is TGCAGTGCTCTTCACGGTGGGTACCCTGAAGCTTTCTTT. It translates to CSALHGGYPEAFF.

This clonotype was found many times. The CDR3 sequence: CSAIPRGETQYF. The CDR3 coding sequence is TGCAGCGCGATACCCAGGGGGGAGACCCAGTACTTC. The chain recombines TRBV29-1 with TRBJ2-5; 7 positions match TRBD1. The CDR3 contains 12 residues. Trimming cost V 7 bases and J 5 bases; bases outside gene matches: 7. The germline gives CDR1 SQVTM, CDR2 ANQGSEA.

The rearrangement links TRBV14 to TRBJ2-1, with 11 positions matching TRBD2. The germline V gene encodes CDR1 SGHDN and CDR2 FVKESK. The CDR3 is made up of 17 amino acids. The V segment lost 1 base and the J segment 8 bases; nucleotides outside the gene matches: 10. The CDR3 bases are TGTGCCAGCAGCCAAGTTCCCGGGACTAGCGGCCAGTATGAGCAGTTCTTC. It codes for CASSQVPGTSGQYEQFF.

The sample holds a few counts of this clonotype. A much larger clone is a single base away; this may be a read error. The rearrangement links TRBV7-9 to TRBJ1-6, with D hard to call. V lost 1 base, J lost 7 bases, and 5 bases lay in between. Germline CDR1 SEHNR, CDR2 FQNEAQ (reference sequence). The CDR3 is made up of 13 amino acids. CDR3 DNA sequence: TGTGCCAGCAGCTTAGGGGCGAATTCACCCCTCCACTTT. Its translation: CASSLGANSPLHF.

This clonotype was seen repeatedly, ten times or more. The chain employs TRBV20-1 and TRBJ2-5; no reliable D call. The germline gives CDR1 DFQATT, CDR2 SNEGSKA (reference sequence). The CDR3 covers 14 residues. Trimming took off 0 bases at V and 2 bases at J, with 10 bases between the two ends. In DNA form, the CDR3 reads TGCAGTGCTAGAGATCCGGTCAGACAAGAGACCCAGTACTTC. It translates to CSARDPVRQETQYF.

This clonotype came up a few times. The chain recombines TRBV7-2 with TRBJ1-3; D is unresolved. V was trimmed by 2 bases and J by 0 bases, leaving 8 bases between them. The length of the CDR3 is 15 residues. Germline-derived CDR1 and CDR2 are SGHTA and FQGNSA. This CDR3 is CASSLNAFSGNTIYF. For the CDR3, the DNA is TGTGCCAGCAGCTTAAATGCCTTCTCTGGAAACACCATATATTTT. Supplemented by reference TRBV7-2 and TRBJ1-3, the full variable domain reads GAGVSQSPSNKVTEKGKDVELRCDPISGHTALYWYRQSLGQGLEFLIYFQGNSAPDKSGLPSDRFSAERTGGSVSTLTIQRTQQEDSAVYLCASSLNAFSGNTIYFGEGSWLTVV.

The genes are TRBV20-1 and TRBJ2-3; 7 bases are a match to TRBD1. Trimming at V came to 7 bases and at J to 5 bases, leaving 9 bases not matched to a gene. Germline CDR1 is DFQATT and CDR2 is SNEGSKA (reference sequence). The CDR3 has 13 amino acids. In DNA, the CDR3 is TGCAGTGTAAAATCCCCAGGGGGAGATACGCAGTATTTT. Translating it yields CSVKSPGGDTQYF.

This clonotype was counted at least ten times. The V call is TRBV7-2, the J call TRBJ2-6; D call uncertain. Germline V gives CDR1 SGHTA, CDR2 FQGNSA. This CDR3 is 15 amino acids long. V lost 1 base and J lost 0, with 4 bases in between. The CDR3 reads CASSLVSSGANVLTF. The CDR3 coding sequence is TGTGCCAGCAGCTTAGTGAGCTCTGGGGCCAACGTCCTGACTTTC. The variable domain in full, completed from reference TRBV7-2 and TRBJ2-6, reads GAGVSQSPSNKVTEKGKDVELRCDPISGHTALYWYRQSLGQGLEFLIYFQGNSAPDKSGLPSDRFSAERTGGSVSTLTIQRTQQEDSAVYLCASSLVSSGANVLTFGAGSRLTVL.

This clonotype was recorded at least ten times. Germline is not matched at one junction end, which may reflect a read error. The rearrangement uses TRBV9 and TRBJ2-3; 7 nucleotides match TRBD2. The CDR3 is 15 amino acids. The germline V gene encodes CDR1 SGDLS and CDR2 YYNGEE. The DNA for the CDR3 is TGCGCCAGCAGCGTTGGCGGGAGTGGCACAGATACGCAGTATTTT. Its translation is CASSVGGSGTDTQYF.

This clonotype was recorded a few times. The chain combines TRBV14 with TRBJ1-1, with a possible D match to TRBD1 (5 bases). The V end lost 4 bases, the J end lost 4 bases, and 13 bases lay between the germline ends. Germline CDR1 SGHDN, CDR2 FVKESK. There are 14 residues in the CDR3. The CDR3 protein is CASSPYQGSTEAFF. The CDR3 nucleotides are TGTGCCAGCAGCCCCTACCAGGGATCCACTGAAGCTTTCTTT.

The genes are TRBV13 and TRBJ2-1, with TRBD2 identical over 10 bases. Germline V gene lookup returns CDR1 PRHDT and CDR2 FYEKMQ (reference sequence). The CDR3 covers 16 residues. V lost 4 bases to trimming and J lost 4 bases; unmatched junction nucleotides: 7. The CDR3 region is CASSWYLAGVYNEQFF. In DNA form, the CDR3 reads TGTGCCAGCAGCTGGTACCTAGCGGGAGTTTACAATGAGCAGTTCTTC.

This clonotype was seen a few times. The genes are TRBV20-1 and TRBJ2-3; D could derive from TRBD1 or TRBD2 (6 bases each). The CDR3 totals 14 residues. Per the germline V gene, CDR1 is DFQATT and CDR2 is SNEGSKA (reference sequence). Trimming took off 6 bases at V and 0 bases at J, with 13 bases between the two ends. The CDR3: CSALGGRSTDTQYF. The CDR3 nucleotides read TGCAGTGCCCTAGGGGGGAGAAGCACAGATACGCAGTATTTT.

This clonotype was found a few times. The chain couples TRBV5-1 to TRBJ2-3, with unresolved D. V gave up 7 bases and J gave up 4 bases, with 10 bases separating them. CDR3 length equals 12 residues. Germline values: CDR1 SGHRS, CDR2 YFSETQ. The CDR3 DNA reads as TGCGCCAGCGGACCTGTGGCAGATACGCAGTATTTT. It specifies CASGPVADTQYF.

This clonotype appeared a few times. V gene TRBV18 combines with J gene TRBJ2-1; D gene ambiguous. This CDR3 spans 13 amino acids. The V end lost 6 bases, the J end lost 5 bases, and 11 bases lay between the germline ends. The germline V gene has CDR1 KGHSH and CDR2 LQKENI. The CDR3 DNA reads TGTGCCAGCTCCGGCGACCTGAACAATGAGCAGTTCTTC. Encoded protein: CASSGDLNNEQFF.